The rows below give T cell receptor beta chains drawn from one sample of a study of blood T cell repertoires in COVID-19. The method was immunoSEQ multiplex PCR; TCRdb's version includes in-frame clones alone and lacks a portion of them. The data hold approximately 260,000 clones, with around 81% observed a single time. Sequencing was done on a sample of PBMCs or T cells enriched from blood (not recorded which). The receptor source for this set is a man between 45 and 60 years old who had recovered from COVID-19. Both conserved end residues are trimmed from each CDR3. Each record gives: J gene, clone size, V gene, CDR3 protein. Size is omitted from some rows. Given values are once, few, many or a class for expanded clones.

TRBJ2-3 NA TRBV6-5 ASSYRRRGAADTQY
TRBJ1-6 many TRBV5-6 ASSLQNSPLH
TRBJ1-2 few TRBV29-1 SVEREGRGYGYT
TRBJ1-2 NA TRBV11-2 ASSLVGPYGYT
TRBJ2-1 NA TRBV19 ASSNRPITSGAYNEQF
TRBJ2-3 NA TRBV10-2 ASSEWGQGVSVDTQY
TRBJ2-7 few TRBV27 ASRGTSGSIYEQY
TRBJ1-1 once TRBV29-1 SVVTGDKGEAF
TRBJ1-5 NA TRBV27 ASSMAGEGRAQH
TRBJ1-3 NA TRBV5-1 ASSPDSRSYSGNTIY
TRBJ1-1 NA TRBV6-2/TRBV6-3 ASSYPTGDLNTEAF
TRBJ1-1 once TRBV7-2 ASSLAGGGRTEAF
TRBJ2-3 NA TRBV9 ASSVAQAMGTQY
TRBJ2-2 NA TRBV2 ASSGYRLGITGELF
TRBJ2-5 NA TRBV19 ASSIVTGGGLAETQY
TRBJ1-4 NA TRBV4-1 ASSQDPGTGEATNEKLF
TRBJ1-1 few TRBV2 ASPPGTGKNTEAF
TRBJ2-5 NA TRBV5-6 ASKRLAGEQETQY
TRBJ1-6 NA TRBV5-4 ASSLVDRGHSPLH
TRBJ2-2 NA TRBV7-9 ASSHGETAAVTGELF
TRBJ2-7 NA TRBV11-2 ASSLVAGSSYEQY
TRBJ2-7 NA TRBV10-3 AISESGGRGYEQY
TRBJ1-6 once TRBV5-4 ASSLRLRDSPLH
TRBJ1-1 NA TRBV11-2 ASSFRDRAAEAF
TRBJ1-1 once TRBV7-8 ASSLVARGMSTEAF
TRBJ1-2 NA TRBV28 ASRGLGEAFYGYT
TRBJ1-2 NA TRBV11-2 ASSRTGGANYGYT
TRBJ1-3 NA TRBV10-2 ASKTRTGGERAPGNTIY
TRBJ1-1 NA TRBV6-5 ASIRDRLGLAF
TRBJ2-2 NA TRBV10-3 AIRKDSTVGELF
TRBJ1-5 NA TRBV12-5 ASGRLQGDGWQPQH
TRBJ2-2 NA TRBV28 ASSPDWDTGELF
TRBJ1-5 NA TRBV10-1 ASSDPDRGGQPQH
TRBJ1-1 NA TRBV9 ASTAVSMNTEAF
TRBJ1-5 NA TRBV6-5 ASSRDRYSNQPQH
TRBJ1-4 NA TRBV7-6 ASSQESGVEKLF
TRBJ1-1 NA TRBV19 ASMTVMNTEAF
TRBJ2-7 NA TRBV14 ASSPTIEQGRYEQY
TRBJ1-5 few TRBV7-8 ASGGGLNQPQH
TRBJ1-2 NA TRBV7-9 ASSLGLTGNTYGYT
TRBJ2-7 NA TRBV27 ASRRTGYYEQY
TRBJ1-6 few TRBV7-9 ASSSTGTVSSYNSPLH
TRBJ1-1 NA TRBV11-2 ASSLGTGKTEAF
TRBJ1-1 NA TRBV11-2 ASSHYPSTEAF
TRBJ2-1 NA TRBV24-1 ATSDPDRPAHEQF
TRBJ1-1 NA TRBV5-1 ASSPTGQIERVEAF
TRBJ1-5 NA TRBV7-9 ASRTGDRAFHQPQH
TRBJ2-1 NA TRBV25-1 ASSDGGSYNEQF
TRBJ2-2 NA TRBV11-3 ASSPGGTRSTGELF
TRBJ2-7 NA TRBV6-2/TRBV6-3 ASSSRGIKTYEQY
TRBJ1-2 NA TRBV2 ASSEKNRDYGYT
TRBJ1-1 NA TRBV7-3 ASSLNRQGEAF
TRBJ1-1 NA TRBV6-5 ASSYGGTGGLTEAF